This T cell receptor beta chain is drawn from a study of chemoradiotherapy in HPV16-positive cancers. Profiled with immunoSEQ multiplex PCR; TCRdb holds only in-frame clones, not every one. Of roughly 5,000 clones listed, around 80% were seen once; the top ten hold over 25%. V lost 2 bases, J lost 2 bases, and 9 bases lay in between. The CDR3 is 14 residues long. The germline V gene encodes CDR1 KGHSH and CDR2 LQKENI. This rearrangement joins TRBV18 to TRBJ1-2; D remains unclear. The TCR was taken from a human donor with HPV-associated anogenital cancer. The sample was gathered from a patient who underwent chemoradiotherapy. For the CDR3, the DNA is TGTGCCAGCTCACCAGTCGGGAGAAACTATGGCTACACCTTC. Protein: CASSPVGRNYGYTF.